These T cell receptor beta chains were read from a single sample in a study of shared clonotypes between healthy human individuals. Only in-frame clones appear in the TCRdb table, and some are missing; sequencing was by immunoSEQ multiplex PCR. The repertoire holds 2 million to 3 million clones, with about 92% as singletons. Sequenced sample: naive CD4+ T cells sorted from blood. The receptors were sampled from a man younger than 30 in good health. Both conserved end residues are part of each CDR3. The D gene is left open where the match is weak. Size values are once, few and many counts, or a class for expanded clones, and some rows have none.

d_call	v_call	j_call	clone_size	cdr3_nt	cdr3_aa
TRBD2	TRBV9	TRBJ2-7	.	TGTGCCAGCAGTACTAGCGGGAGCTCCTACGAGCAGTACTTC	CASSTSGSSYEQYF
.	TRBV19	TRBJ2-7	.	TGTGCCAGTAGTATTACAGGGAGCTCCTACGAGCAGTACTTC	CASSITGSSYEQYF
TRBD2	TRBV2	TRBJ2-5	.	TGTGCCAGCAGTGGAGAAGCGGGAGGAGAGACCCAGTACTTC	CASSGEAGGETQYF
.	TRBV7-9	TRBJ1-6	few	TGTGCCAGCAGCTTCGGGGGCTTTTCACCCCTCCACTTT	CASSFGGFSPLHF
.	TRBV5-1	TRBJ2-5	.	TGCGCCAGCAGCTTGGGGACCCAGGGTCAAGAGACCCAGTACTTC	CASSLGTQGQETQYF
.	TRBV10-3	TRBJ2-1	.	TGTGCCATCAGTGTGAAGTTTTTGGATGAGCAGTTCTTC	CAISVKFLDEQFF
.	TRBV4-1	TRBJ1-2	.	TGCGCCAGCAGCCAAGTAAACTATGGCTACACCTTC	CASSQVNYGYTF
TRBD1	TRBV7-9	TRBJ1-1	.	TGTGCCAGCAGCTTAGGGAGGGGGCAGATTGACACTGAAGCTTTCTTT	CASSLGRGQIDTEAFF
TRBD1	TRBV10-3	TRBJ1-4	.	TGTGCCATCAGTGATTCCGCCGGGACAGTCAATGAAAAACTGTTTTTT	CAISDSAGTVNEKLFF
.	TRBV19	TRBJ2-7	.	TGTGCCAGTAGTTCAACTTCAACGACCTACGAGCAGTACTTC	CASSSTSTTYEQYF
.	TRBV4-3	TRBJ1-4	.	TGCGCCAGCAGCCAAGATGAGTTTAATGAAAAACTGTTTTTT	CASSQDEFNEKLFF
.	TRBV9	TRBJ1-1	.	TGTGCCAGCAGCGTAGAGCCAGGGAACACTGAAGCTTTCTTT	CASSVEPGNTEAFF
TRBD2	TRBV10-3	TRBJ2-7	.	TGTGCCATCATGAGGACTAGCGGGAGCTACGAGCAGTACTTC	CAIMRTSGSYEQYF
TRBD1	TRBV5-1	TRBJ2-7	.	TGCGCCAGCAGCTTGTGGACAGGGCCAACCTACGAGCAGTACTTC	CASSLWTGPTYEQYF
.	TRBV29-1	TRBJ1-1	.	TGCAGCGTTGGAGATCTTAGACCTGAAGCTTTCTTT	CSVGDLRPEAFF
.	TRBV28	TRBJ1-5	.	TGTGCCAGCAGTTTAGTAAGGATCCGGGATAGCAATCAGCCCCAGCATTTT	CASSLVRIRDSNQPQHF
.	TRBV23-1	TRBJ2-5	.	TGCGCCAGCGGTAAAAGGACAGTTCAAGAGACCCAGTACTTC	CASGKRTVQETQYF
TRBD2	TRBV11-2	TRBJ2-7	.	TGTGCCAGCAGGGGTCTTAGCGGGAGGGCCTACGAGCAGTACTTC	CASRGLSGRAYEQYF
TRBD2	TRBV6-1	TRBJ2-5	.	TGTGCCAGCAGTGGCGTTGGGAGGGACCTCCAAGAGACCCAGTACTTC	CASSGVGRDLQETQYF
.	TRBV28	TRBJ1-1	once	TGTGCCAGCAGTTTATTGGGACGGATCACTGAAGCTTTCTTT	CASSLLGRITEAFF
.	TRBV13	TRBJ1-4	.	TGTGCCAGCAGCTTAGGAGGCAGAGGGAATGAAAAACTGTTTTTT	CASSLGGRGNEKLFF
TRBD2	TRBV7-2	TRBJ2-1	.	TGTGCCAGCAGCCCCCCCGGACTAGCGGGGATCAATGAGCAGTTCTTC	CASSPPGLAGINEQFF
.	TRBV2	TRBJ1-4	.	TGTGCCAGCAGTGAATGGGAGGGGTTAGGAAAACTGTTTTTT	CASSEWEGLGKLFF
TRBD2	TRBV18	TRBJ2-7	once	TGTGCCAGCTCAGGGAGACCTGGACTAGCGGGAGGCGAGCAGTACTTC	CASSGRPGLAGGEQYF
.	TRBV4-3	TRBJ2-3	.	TGCGCCAGCAGCCAAGCCTCCACGAGGGGATTCACAGATACGCAGTATTTT	CASSQASTRGFTDTQYF
TRBD1	TRBV18	TRBJ1-4	.	TGTGCCAGCTCACCTGACAGGGTTTCTGAAAAACTGTTTTTT	CASSPDRVSEKLFF
.	TRBV6-5	TRBJ1-2	once	TGTGCCAGCAGTTACTCCGGCGGGGGCGCGTATGGCTACACCTTC	CASSYSGGGAYGYTF
.	TRBV10-2	TRBJ1-1	.	TGCGCCAGCAGTGAGCAGGGGAACACTGAAGCTTTCTTT	CASSEQGNTEAFF
.	TRBV11-2	TRBJ1-5	.	TGTGCCAGCAGCTTAGGACAGTTGGATAGCAATCAGCCCCAGCATTTT	CASSLGQLDSNQPQHF
.	TRBV7-9	TRBJ2-2	.	TGTGCCAGTTCATTCGGGGAGCTGTTTTTT	CASSFGELFF
.	TRBV28	TRBJ1-2	.	TGTGCCAGCAGTTTGACAGGAACCTCTATTGGCTACACCTTC	CASSLTGTSIGYTF
TRBD1	TRBV7-8	TRBJ2-1	once	TGTGCCAGCAGCCAGGACAGGGTAAATGAGCAGTTCTTC	CASSQDRVNEQFF
.	TRBV7-2	TRBJ2-1	.	TGTGCCAGCAGCTTATCCCAGCGGTACGATGAGCAGTTCTTC	CASSLSQRYDEQFF
.	TRBV6-5	TRBJ1-1	.	TGTGCCAGCAGTTTCACGACCCTAACGAACACTGAAGCTTTCTTT	CASSFTTLTNTEAFF
TRBD1	TRBV30	TRBJ1-1	few	TGTGCCTGGAGTCACAGGGGTACTGAAGCTTTCTTT	CAWSHRGTEAFF
.	TRBV2	TRBJ1-2	.	TGTGCCAGCAGTGACAGGGCGGGAGATGGCTACACCTTC	CASSDRAGDGYTF
.	TRBV10-1	TRBJ2-1	.	TGCGCCAGCAATGAGGTCAGGGGGGAGGAAGGACAAGGTGAGCAGTTCTTC	CASNEVRGEEGQGEQFF
.	TRBV20-1	TRBJ1-1	.	TGCAGTGCCCCCCCGGGCACTGAAGCTTTCTTT	CSAPPGTEAFF
.	TRBV2	TRBJ1-5	.	TGTGCCAGCAGGGACAACAATCAGCCCCAGCATTTT	CASRDNNQPQHF
.	TRBV10-2	TRBJ2-2	once	TGCGCCAGCACTGGGTCCGGGGAGCTGTTTTTT	CASTGSGELFF
TRBD2	TRBV4-3	TRBJ2-5	.	TGCGCCAGCAGCCAAGATTTAGCGACTAGCGGGAAAGAGACCCAGTACTTC	CASSQDLATSGKETQYF